The 13 T cell receptor beta chains given below trace back to one sample, sequenced in a study of blood T cell repertoires in COVID-19. The protocol was immunoSEQ multiplex PCR, while the TCRdb copy is restricted to in-frame clones and leaves out a portion. The sample shows about 190,000 clones, roughly 80% of them seen only once. Material: peripheral blood. The receptors were gathered from a woman between 25 and 40 years old with acute or convalescent COVID-19.

The chain is built from TRBV3-1 (or the pseudogene TRBV3-2) and TRBJ2-3; 12 bases line up with TRBD2. Losses at the gene ends were 5 bases for V and 0 bases for J; bases not matched to a gene: 6. Germline CDR1 LGHDT, CDR2 YNNKEL (reference sequence). This CDR3 contains 17 residues. As DNA, the CDR3 is TGTGCCAGCAGCGCTTTTACTAGCGGGGGGAGCACAGATACGCAGTATTTT. Translation gives CASSAFTSGGSTDTQYF.

This clone was picked up one time. The V gene is TRBV6-2 or TRBV6-3, the J gene TRBJ1-2, with D possibly being TRBD1 (5 bases). This CDR3 comprises 17 residues. V gave up 6 bases and J gave up 4 bases, with 24 bases separating them. Germline V gives CDR1 MNHEY, CDR2 SVGEGT. The chain's CDR3 is CASSRLDAGTLGYGYTF. CDR3 DNA sequence: TGTGCCAGCAGCCGACTAGATGCCGGGACCCTCGGCTATGGCTACACCTTC.

The rearrangement links TRBV6-5 to TRBJ2-7; possibly TRBD1 for D (6 bases). CDR1 is MNHEY and CDR2 is SVGAGI in the germline V gene. The CDR3 length is 13 residues. V was clipped by 9 bases and J by 7 bases, with 19 bases between them. DNA of the CDR3: TGTGCCAGTACAGGGTTCCGTTCGGGGGAGCAGTACTTC. This sequence encodes CASTGFRSGEQYF.

V and J are TRBV5-1 and TRBJ1-1; TRBD1 aligns across 9 bases. V dropped 0 bases and J dropped 8; count of bases not matched to a gene: 5. Germline V gives CDR1 SGHRS, CDR2 YFSETQ. The CDR3 has 14 amino acids. CDR3 sequence reads: CASSLGWDRAEAFF. CDR3 DNA sequence: TGCGCCAGCAGCTTGGGATGGGACAGGGCCGAAGCTTTCTTT.

The genes are TRBV28 and TRBJ2-7, with 8 bases aligning to TRBD2. The CDR3 spans 17 residues. Germline V gene data show CDR1 as MDHEN and CDR2 as SYDVKM. After removal of 7 bases from V and 2 bases from J, the junction contained 16 bases not matched to a gene. CDR3 protein: CASTRRGGTNLPYEQYF. DNA for the CDR3: TGTGCCAGCACCCGACGGGGGGGGACAAACTTACCCTACGAGCAGTACTTC.

The chain uses TRBV10-3 and TRBJ2-7, with D unclear. Germline V gives CDR1 ENHRY, CDR2 SYGVKD. V shed 0 bases and J shed 3 bases, with 3 bases lying between them. This CDR3 spans 12 amino acids. CDR3 loop: CAISESNYEQYF. CDR3 sequence (DNA): TGTGCCATCAGTGAGTCTAACTACGAGCAGTACTTC.

This chain joins TRBV28 and TRBJ2-2; TRBD2 is a possible D gene (5 bases). The CDR3 has 17 amino acids. With 1 base removed from V and 2 bases from J, the gap between germline ends came to 14 bases. Looked up from germline, CDR1 is MDHEN and CDR2 is SYDVKM. The CDR3 nucleotides are TGTGCCAGCAGTTTATCGGAGGCACTGATTAACACCGGGGAGCTGTTTTTT. Translation gives CASSLSEALINTGELFF.

The V and J genes are TRBV4-2 and TRBJ2-1; a weak D match, TRBD1 (5 bases). The germline CDR1 and CDR2 sequences are LGHNA and YNFKEQ. The V end was cut by 4 bases, the J end by 4 bases, with 17 bases between. CDR3 length equals 16 residues. CDR3 nucleotides: TGTGCCAGCAGCCTCAAGGTGGCAGGGATGTACAATGAGCAGTTCTTC. It codes for CASSLKVAGMYNEQFF.

This chain links TRBV7-2 with TRBJ2-3; D unclear. The CDR3 has 11 residues. Between the trimmed V and J ends, which lost 5 bases and 6 bases, there was a span of 6 bases. Germline V gene data show CDR1 as SGHTA and CDR2 as FQGNSA. CDR3 coding DNA: TGTGCCAGCAGCCGACTCGATACGCAGTATTTT. This encodes CASSRLDTQYF.

The chain joins TRBV12-1 to TRBJ2-3; TRBD1 is the table's D call and was not checked against the DNA. TRBV12-1 is described as a pseudogene. The CDR3 is 16 amino acids. CDR3 sequence reads: CASSSPGQGSIITQYF. The CDR3 DNA follows: TGTGCCAGCAGCTCCCCCGGACAGGGGAGTATCATTACGCAGTATTTT.

The chain is built from TRBV5-1 and TRBJ2-3, with a possible D match to TRBD1 (5 bases). Looked up from germline, CDR1 is SGHRS and CDR2 is YFSETQ. The CDR3 is 16 amino acids. V was clipped by 0 bases and J by 1 base, with 12 bases between them. The CDR3: CASSLGRGSGTDTQYF. For the CDR3, the DNA is TGCGCCAGCAGCTTGGGAAGGGGATCCGGCACAGATACGCAGTATTTT.

CDR3 residues: CASSLVGGRFDTQYF. CDR3 in DNA: TGTGCCAGCAGCTTAGTAGGCGGGAGGTTCGATACGCAGTATTTT. The genes are TRBV11-2 and TRBJ2-3; 8 nucleotides line up with TRBD2. The CDR3 runs to 15 residues. Trimming cost V 1 base and J 6 bases; bases outside gene matches: 6. Germline CDR1 SGHAT, CDR2 FQNNGV.

This clone came up many times. This chain connects TRBV10-1 to TRBJ2-7, with TRBD2 matching 13 bases. From germline, CDR1 is WNHNN and CDR2 SYGVQD (reference sequence). V shed 8 bases and J 3 bases; nucleotides not matched to a gene: 4. This CDR3 contains 14 residues. The CDR3 protein is CASRRLAGGYEQYF. The CDR3 coding sequence is TGCGCCAGCCGCCGACTAGCGGGGGGCTACGAGCAGTACTTC.